The present T cell receptor (beta chain) was sequenced within a study of beta chain features in type 1 diabetes. Study information: The samples had 90 million to 130 million sorted cells examined in all.

The germline CDR1 and CDR2 sequences are SGHDN and FVKESK. V was cut by 4 bases and J by 0 bases, with 9 bases left in between. This CDR3 region has 14 residues. Findings and limits, study-wide: The naive, central memory and Treg TCRB repertoires showed an apparent similarity that was greater among patients than among healthy donors. When Type 1 diabetes patients were examined, their TCRB CDR3s proved moderately but significantly shorter in all four CD4+ subsets. Cells with high TCR expression could be over-represented by cDNA sequencing.

Investigators reverse transcribed all isolated RNA, so they sequenced expressed TCRB transcripts. The protocol was immunoSEQ multiplex PCR, while the TCRdb copy is restricted to in-frame clones and leaves out a portion. The data show about 410,000 clones, approximately 15% seen once. On this clone itself: Its specificity is not known.

The sample taken for sequencing was naive CD4+ T cells from blood. The TCR sequence derives from a man aged 25 to 40 in good health. The chain couples TRBV14 to TRBJ1-1; a weak D match, TRBD1 (6 bases). CDR3 DNA sequence: TGTGCCAGCAGCCGGGGACACCTGAACACTGAAGCTTTCTTT. This codes for CASSRGHLNTEAFF.